The entry below gives a single T cell receptor (beta chain) sequence along with its context. The clone's antigen remains unknown. No quality values exist for individual bases; no much larger clone is one base distant. This specimen comes from a study of control samples from healthy donors and cancer patients (dated by TCRdb to 2018 to 2020). Receptor amplification or capture employed the immunoSEQ multiplex PCR assay. TCRdb took over this immuneACCESS table, retaining in-frame rearrangements with V and J assigned. Such tables are incomplete; in checked studies, under half of the missing clones stem from an unresolved V gene, and the remainder is unexplained. The sample table holds around 100,000 clones, of which roughly 87% were seen once. Of the sample, 18% is held by the ten largest clones. CDR1 SGHRS and CDR2 YFSETQ are derived from the germline V gene. The CDR3 contains 14 residues, cysteine and phenylalanine counted. Only CDR3 DNA remains: 42 bases, in frame from the first base. Clipping removes 3 bases from V and 7 bases from J, with 9 as the unmatched junction base count.

The rearrangement combines TRBV5-1 with TRBJ1-2, with TRBD1 identical over 7 junction bases. Sequencing input: blood. The source is a woman aged 45-65 years in good health. Here is the DNA: TGCGCCAGCAGCTGGGAGACAGGGAGGCCTGGCTACACCTTC. This codes for CASSWETGRPGYTF.